This T cell receptor (beta chain) appears in the sequencing data of a study of blood T cell repertoires in COVID-19. Sequencing was performed with immunoSEQ multiplex PCR; in TCRdb, only in-frame clones are kept and a portion is missing. This repertoire shows 200,000 to 250,000 clones, roughly 84% found once; its top ten account for approximately 2.1%. Germline V gives CDR1 LNHDA, CDR2 SQIVND (reference sequence). J gave up 2 bases and V 7 bases, and 6 bases lay outside the gene matches. CDR3 length: 14 amino acids. The genes are TRBV19 and TRBJ2-5, with 8 bases matching TRBD2. This TCR was recovered from a woman in her thirties or forties who had recovered from COVID-19. Sequenced: peripheral blood. CDR3 region: CASTYRGGQETQYF. DNA for the CDR3: TGTGCCAGTACTTATCGGGGGGGACAAGAGACCCAGTACTTC. Combining the CDR3 with reference TRBV19 and TRBJ2-5 gives the whole variable domain DGGITQSPKYLFRKEGQNVTLSCEQNLNHDAMYWYRQDPGQGLRLIYYSQIVNDFQKGDIAEGYSVSREKKESFPLTVTSAQKNPTAFYLCASTYRGGQETQYFGPGTRLLVL.